These 18 T cell receptor beta chains were sequenced from one sample in a study of shared clonotypes between healthy human individuals (dated by TCRdb to the early 2020s). Receptor libraries were prepared by the immunoSEQ multiplex PCR assay. Entries here come from immuneACCESS through TCRdb and include only in-frame sequences with V and J called. Some clones fail to appear in such tables; in the studies checked, an unresolved V gene covers under half of the shortfall, and the cause of the remainder is unknown. The sample includes millions of clones, with 80% to 95% observed a single time. The ten largest account for about 0.41% of the sample. Sequencing used naive CD4+ T cells from PBMCs. The intended sense of this specimen's cell subset or site label: CD45RA+ positively selected. Receptor source: a man aged 18 to 35 in good health. Some clones in this sample may be carry-over from other donors' samples.

This chain links TRBV5-1 with TRBJ1-2; D is perhaps TRBD1 (6 bases). Per germline, CDR1 SGHRS and CDR2 YFSETQ. The length of the CDR3 is 15 residues. The V and J ends lost 4 bases and 4 bases respectively, with 17 bases between them. CDR3 coding DNA: TGCGCCAGCAGCCCCGGTCGACAGGCCGCCTATGGCTACACCTTC. Encoded protein: CASSPGRQAAYGYTF.

A single count supports this clone. The chain joins TRBV6-6 to TRBJ1-6, with D perhaps matching TRBD1 (6 bases). Germline loops: CDR1 MNHNY, CDR2 SVGAGI (reference sequence). The CDR3 extends over 14 amino acids. Trimming cost V 5 bases and J 12 bases, with 17 bases left between them. The CDR3 protein is CASSPVGGRGPLHF. CDR3 sequence (DNA): TGTGCCAGCAGTCCCGTGGGGGGCAGAGGACCCCTCCACTTT.

The chain links TRBV9 to TRBJ2-7; tentative D call: TRBD1 (7 bases). The CDR3 is 14 amino acids. V was clipped by 3 bases and J by 2 bases, with 12 bases between them. CDR1 is SGDLS, CDR2 YYNGEE, per germline. CDR3 in amino acids: CASSAQGGPYEQYF. CDR3 bases: TGTGCCAGCAGCGCCCAGGGGGGACCCTACGAGCAGTACTTC. The complete variable domain, with remaining parts taken from reference TRBV9 and TRBJ2-7, reads DSGVTQTPKHLITATGQRVTLRCSPRSGDLSVYWYQQSLDQGLQFLIQYYNGEERAKGNILERFSAQQFPDLHSELNLSSLELGDSALYFCASSAQGGPYEQYFGPGTRLTVT.

A single count supports this clone. V usage is TRBV18 and J usage is TRBJ1-2, with a tentative D call TRBD1 (5 bases). CDR3 size: 14 residues. With 0 bases removed from V and 3 bases from J, the gap between germline ends came to 8 bases. The germline CDR1 and CDR2 sequences are KGHSH and LQKENI. CDR3 sequence reads: CASSPPDSYYGYTF. The CDR3 nucleotides are TGTGCCAGCTCACCACCTGACAGCTACTATGGCTACACCTTC.

The V and J genes are TRBV28 and TRBJ1-5, with 9 bases fitting TRBD1. V gave up 6 bases and J gave up 5 bases; unmatched junction bases: 8. Germline V gene sequence: CDR1 MDHEN, CDR2 SYDVKM. The CDR3 is 15 amino acids. The CDR3 sequence is CASSPGTGMHQPQHF. The CDR3 DNA follows: TGTGCCAGCAGCCCCGGGACAGGGATGCATCAGCCCCAGCATTTT.

This chain joins TRBV27 and TRBJ1-2; D unclear. There are 14 residues in the CDR3. V gave up 3 bases and J gave up 8 bases, with 16 bases separating them. From germline, CDR1 is MNHEY and CDR2 SMNVEV (reference sequence). CDR3 protein: CASSFVDGSEGYTF. The CDR3 nucleotides read TGTGCCAGCAGTTTTGTTGACGGGTCCGAAGGCTACACCTTC.

The chain carries TRBV5-4 and TRBJ2-3; D unclear. The CDR3 is 12 amino acids. Germline V gene sequence: CDR1 SGHNT, CDR2 YYREEE (reference sequence). The germline V and J ends were trimmed by 6 bases and 5 bases, with 10 bases remaining between them. The CDR3 is CASNHDGDTQYF. For the CDR3, the DNA is TGTGCCAGCAACCACGACGGAGATACGCAGTATTTT.

The chain recombines TRBV7-6 with TRBJ2-5; D may be TRBD2 (6 bases). The V end lost 1 base, the J end lost 4 bases, and 13 bases lay between the germline ends. This CDR3 is built from 15 residues. Looked up from germline, CDR1 is SGHVS and CDR2 is FNYEAQ. CDR3 coding DNA: TGTGCCAGCAGCTTAGAGAGCCGGGGAGGAGAGACCCAGTACTTC. It translates to CASSLESRGGETQYF.

The CDR3: CASSRDWDSWKTQYF. CDR3 DNA sequence: TGTGCCAGCAGCCGTGACTGGGACAGTTGGAAGACCCAGTACTTC. The chain links TRBV14 to TRBJ2-5; 7 nucleotides match TRBD1. The CDR3 covers 15 residues. Per the germline V gene, CDR1 is SGHDN and CDR2 is FVKESK. V was pared by 4 bases and J by 6 bases, with 11 bases of the junction left unmatched. Based on the CDR3 plus reference TRBV14 and TRBJ2-5, the full variable domain is EAGVTQFPSHSVIEKGQTVTLRCDPISGHDNLYWYRRVMGKEIKFLLHFVKESKQDESGMPNNRFLAERTGGTYSTLKVQPAELEDSGVYFCASSRDWDSWKTQYFGPGTRLLVL.

As concerns this clone: Within the sample, other DNA sequences also encode this same CDR3. V is TRBV19 and J is TRBJ2-7, with 8 bases lining up with TRBD1. This CDR3 comprises 14 residues. V was clipped by 6 bases and J by 0 bases; unmatched bases: 4. CDR1 is LNHDA, CDR2 SQIVND, per germline (reference sequence). CDR3 in DNA: TGTGCCAGTAGCCGACAGGGGAGCTCCTACGAGCAGTACTTC. Residues: CASSRQGSSYEQYF.

The chain combines TRBV5-8 with TRBJ1-5; a weak D match, TRBD1 (6 bases). Trimming stripped 1 base from V and 4 bases from J, with 6 bases between. The CDR3 is 13 residues long. The V gene's germline CDR1 is SGHTS and CDR2 YDEGEE. CDR3 amino acids: CASSLRGNQPQHF. The CDR3, as DNA: TGTGCCAGCAGCTTGAGGGGGAATCAGCCCCAGCATTTT.

The V gene is TRBV5-4, the J gene TRBJ2-5, with unresolved D. The CDR3 sequence is 15 residues long. Germline CDR1 SGHNT, CDR2 YYREEE (reference sequence). V was pared by 4 bases and J by 9 bases, with 22 bases between. The CDR3 spells CASSRPDQQPMAQYF. CDR3 DNA: TGTGCCAGCAGCCGACCGGACCAGCAACCTATGGCCCAGTACTTC.

CDR3 amino acids: CASSLREGRGTEAFF. Here the CDR3 DNA reads TGTGCCAGCAGTCTACGGGAGGGAAGAGGTACTGAAGCTTTCTTT. The genes are TRBV7-8 and TRBJ1-1; the D is unclear. V was trimmed by 6 bases and J by 5 bases, leaving 19 bases between them. Germline CDR1 reads SGHVS; CDR2 reads FQNEAQ. CDR3 length: 15 residues.

The V and J genes are TRBV10-3 and TRBJ1-1; D is unresolved. Germline V CDR1 and CDR2: ENHRY, SYGVKD. The CDR3 loop spans 14 amino acids. Deletions cut 3 bases from V and 0 bases from J, with 8 bases between. As DNA, the CDR3 is TGTGCCATCAGTGATCAACAGATGAACACTGAAGCTTTCTTT. Translated: CAISDQQMNTEAFF.

The chain uses TRBV28 and TRBJ2-7; D gene ambiguous. V was cut by 6 bases and J by 2 bases, with 17 bases left in between. Germline assignment: CDR1 MDHEN and CDR2 SYDVKM. The CDR3 covers 15 residues. The CDR3 DNA reads as TGTGCCAGCAGAAAAGGGCATGCCGGCACCTACGAGCAGTACTTC. It is translated as CASRKGHAGTYEQYF.

The genes are TRBV14 and TRBJ2-7, with D possibly being TRBD2 (6 bases). In germline, CDR1 is SGHDN, CDR2 FVKESK. This CDR3 spans 16 amino acids. Trimming cost V 0 bases and J 2 bases, with 14 bases left between them. The DNA for the CDR3 is TGTGCCAGCAGCCAAGATCCCCGGGGGTGGGCCTACGAGCAGTACTTC. Residues: CASSQDPRGWAYEQYF.

This rearrangement joins TRBV15 to TRBJ2-7; D might be TRBD2 (5 bases). V dropped 1 base and J dropped 4 bases, with 11 bases sitting between them. The CDR3 is 14 residues long. In germline, CDR1 is LNHNV, CDR2 YYDKDF (reference sequence). The CDR3 DNA is TGTGCCACCAGCAGAGGGGCCAGCGGATACGAGCAGTACTTC. Protein sequence: CATSRGASGYEQYF. Combining the CDR3 with reference TRBV15 and TRBJ2-7 gives the whole variable domain DAMVIQNPRYQVTQFGKPVTLSCSQTLNHNVMYWYQQKSSQAPKLLFHYYDKDFNNEADTPDNFQSRRPNTSFCFLDIRSPGLGDTAMYLCATSRGASGYEQYFGPGTRLTVT.

The rearrangement uses TRBV28 and TRBJ2-7; 10 positions agree with TRBD1. The CDR3 totals 16 residues. J lost 7 bases, V lost 7 bases, and 16 bases had no gene match. Per the germline V gene, CDR1 is MDHEN and CDR2 is SYDVKM. In nucleotides, the CDR3 is TGTGCCAGCATCCCTGGGACAGGGGTAGTCCTGGGGGAGCAGTACTTC. Encoded protein: CASIPGTGVVLGEQYF.